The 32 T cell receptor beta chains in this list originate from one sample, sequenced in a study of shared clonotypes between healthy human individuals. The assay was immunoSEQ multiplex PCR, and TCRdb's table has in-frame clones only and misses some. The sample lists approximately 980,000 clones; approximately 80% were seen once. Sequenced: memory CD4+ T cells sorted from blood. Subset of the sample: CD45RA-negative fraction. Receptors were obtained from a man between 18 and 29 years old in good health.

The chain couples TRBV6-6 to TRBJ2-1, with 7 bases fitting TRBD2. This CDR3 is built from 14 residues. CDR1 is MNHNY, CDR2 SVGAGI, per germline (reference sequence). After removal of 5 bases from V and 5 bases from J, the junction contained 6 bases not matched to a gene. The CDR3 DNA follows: TGTGCCAGCAGTACGGGGGAGGGCAACAATGAGCAGTTCTTC. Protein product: CASSTGEGNNEQFF.

The CDR3 here is CASSPTSGDWGEQFF. In DNA, the CDR3 is TGTGCCAGCAGCCCGACTAGCGGGGATTGGGGTGAGCAGTTCTTC. The rearrangement links TRBV7-9 to TRBJ2-1; the match to TRBD2 covers 11 bases. The length of the CDR3 is 15 residues. J gave up 9 bases and V 5 bases, and 9 bases lay outside the gene matches. Germline CDR1 is SEHNR and CDR2 is FQNEAQ (reference sequence).

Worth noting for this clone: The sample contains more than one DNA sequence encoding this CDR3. CDR3 bases: TGTGCCAGCAGTTACCGGGGGCAGGGAAACTATGGCTACACCTTC. It specifies CASSYRGQGNYGYTF. This chain connects TRBV6-5 to TRBJ1-2, with TRBD1 as a possible D gene (6 bases). Germline-derived CDR1 and CDR2 are MNHEY and SVGAGI. The CDR3 runs 15 residues. Trimming shortened V by 2 bases and J by 2 bases, and 12 bases separated the two germline ends.

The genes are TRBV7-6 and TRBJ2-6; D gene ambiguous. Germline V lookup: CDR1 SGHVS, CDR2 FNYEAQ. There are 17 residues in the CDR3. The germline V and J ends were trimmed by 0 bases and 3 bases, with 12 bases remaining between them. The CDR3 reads CASSLAGNALGANVLTF. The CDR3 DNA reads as TGTGCCAGCAGCTTAGCGGGTAACGCCCTTGGGGCCAACGTCCTGACTTTC.

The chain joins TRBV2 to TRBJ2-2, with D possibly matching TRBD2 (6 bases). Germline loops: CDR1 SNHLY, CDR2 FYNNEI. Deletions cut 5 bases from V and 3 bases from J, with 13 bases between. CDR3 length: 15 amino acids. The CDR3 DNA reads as TGTGCCAGCAGTCCTTGGGAGCGGGACACCGGGGAGCTGTTTTTT. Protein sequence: CASSPWERDTGELFF.

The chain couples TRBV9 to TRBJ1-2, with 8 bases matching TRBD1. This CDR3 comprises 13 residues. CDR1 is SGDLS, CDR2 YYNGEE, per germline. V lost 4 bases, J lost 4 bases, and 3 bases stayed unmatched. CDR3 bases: TGTGCCAGCAGCTTCGGACAGGGCTATGGCTACACCTTC. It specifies CASSFGQGYGYTF.

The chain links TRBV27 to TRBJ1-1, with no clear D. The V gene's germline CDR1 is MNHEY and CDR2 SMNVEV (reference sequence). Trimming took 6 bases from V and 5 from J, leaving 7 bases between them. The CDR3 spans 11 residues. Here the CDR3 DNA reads TGTGCCAGCAGGCAAAATACTGAAGCTTTCTTT. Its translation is CASRQNTEAFF.

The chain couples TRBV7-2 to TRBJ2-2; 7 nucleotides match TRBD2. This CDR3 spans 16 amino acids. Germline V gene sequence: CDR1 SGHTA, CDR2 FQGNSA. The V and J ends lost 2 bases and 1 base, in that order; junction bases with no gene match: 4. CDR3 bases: TGTGCCAGCAGCTTAAGTTCTAGCGGGAACACCGGGGAGCTGTTTTTT. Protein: CASSLSSSGNTGELFF.

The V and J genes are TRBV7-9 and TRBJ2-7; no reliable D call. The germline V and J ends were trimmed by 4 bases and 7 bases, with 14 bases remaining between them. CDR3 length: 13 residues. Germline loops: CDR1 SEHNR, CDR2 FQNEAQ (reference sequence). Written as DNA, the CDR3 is TGTGCCAGCAGCTCTACCCAGACCTGGGAGCAGTACTTC. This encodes CASSSTQTWEQYF. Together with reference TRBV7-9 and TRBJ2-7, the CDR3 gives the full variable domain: DTGVSQNPRHKITKRGQNVTFRCDPISEHNRLYWYRQTLGQGPEFLTYFQNEAQLEKSRLLSDRFSAERPKGSFSTLEIQRTEQGDSAMYLCASSSTQTWEQYFGPGTRLTVT.

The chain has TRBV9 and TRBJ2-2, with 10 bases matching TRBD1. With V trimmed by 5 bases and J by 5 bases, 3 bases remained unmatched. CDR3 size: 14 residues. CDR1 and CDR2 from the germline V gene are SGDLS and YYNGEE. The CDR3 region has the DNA TGTGCCAGCAGGACAGGGGGCGGAACCGGGGAGCTGTTTTTT. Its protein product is CASRTGGGTGELFF.

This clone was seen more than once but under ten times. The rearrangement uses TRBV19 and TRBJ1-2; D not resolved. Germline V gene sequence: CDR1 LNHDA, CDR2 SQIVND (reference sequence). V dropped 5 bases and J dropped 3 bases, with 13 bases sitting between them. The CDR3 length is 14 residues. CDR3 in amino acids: CASSSPGRHYGYTF. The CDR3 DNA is TGTGCCAGTAGTTCTCCAGGTCGGCACTATGGCTACACCTTC.

As DNA, the CDR3 is TGTGCCAGCAGCTTAGAGGGTTTCGGGACAGGGAACTATGGCTACACCTTC. As protein: CASSLEGFGTGNYGYTF. The V call is TRBV11-2, the J call TRBJ1-2; 9 nucleotides align to TRBD1. CDR1 and CDR2 from the germline V gene are SGHAT and FQNNGV. This CDR3 comprises 17 residues. The V segment lost 0 bases and the J segment 2 bases; nucleotides outside the gene matches: 7.

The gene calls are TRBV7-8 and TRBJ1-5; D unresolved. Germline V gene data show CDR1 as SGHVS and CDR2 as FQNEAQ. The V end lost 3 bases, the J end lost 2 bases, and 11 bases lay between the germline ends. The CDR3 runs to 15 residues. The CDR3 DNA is TGTGCCAGCAGCTTGGGAGGTTTCGGCAATCAGCCCCAGCATTTT. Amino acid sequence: CASSLGGFGNQPQHF. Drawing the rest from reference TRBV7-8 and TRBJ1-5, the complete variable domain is GAGVSQSPRYKVAKRGQDVALRCDPISGHVSLFWYQQALGQGPEFLTYFQNEAQLDKSGLPSDRFFAERPEGSVSTLKIQRTQQEDSAVYLCASSLGGFGNQPQHFGDGTRLSIL.

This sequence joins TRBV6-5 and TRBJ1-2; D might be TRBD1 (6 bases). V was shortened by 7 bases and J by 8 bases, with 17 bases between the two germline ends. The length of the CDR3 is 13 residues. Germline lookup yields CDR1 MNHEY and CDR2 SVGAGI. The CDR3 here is CASTRGASGGYTF. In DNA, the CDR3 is TGTGCCAGCACACGGGGGGCCTCAGGGGGCTACACCTTC.

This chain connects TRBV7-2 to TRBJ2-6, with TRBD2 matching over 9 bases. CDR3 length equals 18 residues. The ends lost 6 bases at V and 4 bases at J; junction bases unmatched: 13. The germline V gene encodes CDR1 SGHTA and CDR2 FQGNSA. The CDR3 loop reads CASSRDPGLARGANVLTF. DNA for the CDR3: TGTGCCAGCAGTAGGGACCCGGGACTAGCTAGAGGGGCCAACGTCCTGACTTTC.

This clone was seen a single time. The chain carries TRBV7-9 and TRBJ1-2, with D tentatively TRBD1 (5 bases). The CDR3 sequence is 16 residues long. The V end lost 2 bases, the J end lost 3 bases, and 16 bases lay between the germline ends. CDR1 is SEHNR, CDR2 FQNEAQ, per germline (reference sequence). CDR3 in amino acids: CASSLYLSQGDYGYTF. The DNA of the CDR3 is TGTGCCAGCAGCTTATATCTTAGCCAGGGTGACTATGGCTACACCTTC.

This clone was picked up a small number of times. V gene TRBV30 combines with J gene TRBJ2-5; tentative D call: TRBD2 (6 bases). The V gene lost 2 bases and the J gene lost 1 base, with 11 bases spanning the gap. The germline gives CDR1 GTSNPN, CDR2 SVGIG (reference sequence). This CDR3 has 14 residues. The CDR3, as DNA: TGTGCCTGGAGTCCAACCGGGGGCCAAGAGACCCAGTACTTC. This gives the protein CAWSPTGGQETQYF.

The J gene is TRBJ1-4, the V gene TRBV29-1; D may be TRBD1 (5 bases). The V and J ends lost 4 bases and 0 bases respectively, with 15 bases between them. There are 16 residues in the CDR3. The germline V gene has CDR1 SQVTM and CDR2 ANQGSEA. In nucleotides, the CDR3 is TGCAGCGTTGGGTTAGGGGCTTTAACAACTAATGAAAAACTGTTTTTT. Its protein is CSVGLGALTTNEKLFF.

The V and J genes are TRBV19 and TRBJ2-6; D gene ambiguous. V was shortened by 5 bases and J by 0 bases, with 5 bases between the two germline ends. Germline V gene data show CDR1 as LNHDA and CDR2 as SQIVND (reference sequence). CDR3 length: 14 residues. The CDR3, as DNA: TGTGCCAGTAGTTTTGCCTCTGGGGCCAACGTCCTGACTTTC. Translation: CASSFASGANVLTF.

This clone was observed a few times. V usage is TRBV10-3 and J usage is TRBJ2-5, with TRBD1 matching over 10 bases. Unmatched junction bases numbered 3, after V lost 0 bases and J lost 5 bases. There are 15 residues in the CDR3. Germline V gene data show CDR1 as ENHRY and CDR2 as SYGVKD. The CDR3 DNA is TGTGCCATCAGTGAGTCGACAGGGGGCCGGGAGACCCAGTACTTC. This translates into CAISESTGGRETQYF.

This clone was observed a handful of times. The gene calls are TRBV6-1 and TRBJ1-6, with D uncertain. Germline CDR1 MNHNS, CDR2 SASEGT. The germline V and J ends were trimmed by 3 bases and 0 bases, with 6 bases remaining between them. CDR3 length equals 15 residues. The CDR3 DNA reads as TGTGCCAGCAGTGACTTAGCCTCCTATAATTCACCCCTCCACTTT. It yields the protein CASSDLASYNSPLHF.

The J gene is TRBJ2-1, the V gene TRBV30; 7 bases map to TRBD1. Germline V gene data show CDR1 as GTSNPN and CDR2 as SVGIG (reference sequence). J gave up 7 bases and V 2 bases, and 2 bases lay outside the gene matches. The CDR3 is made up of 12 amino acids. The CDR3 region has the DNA TGTGCCTGGAGTACAGGGGTGAATGAGCAGTTCTTC. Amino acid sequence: CAWSTGVNEQFF. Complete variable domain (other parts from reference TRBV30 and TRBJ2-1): SQTIHQWPATLVQPVGSPLSLECTVEGTSNPNLYWYRQAAGRGLQLLFYSVGIGQISSEVPQNLSASRPQDRQFILSSKKLLLSDSGFYLCAWSTGVNEQFFGPGTRLTVL.

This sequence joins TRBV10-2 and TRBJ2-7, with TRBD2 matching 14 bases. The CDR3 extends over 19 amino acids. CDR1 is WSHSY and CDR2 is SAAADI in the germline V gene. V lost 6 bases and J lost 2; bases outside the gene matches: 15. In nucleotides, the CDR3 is TGCGCCAGCAGGGATGGGACTAGCGGGAGACCGCTTCTCCCCTACGAGCAGTACTTC. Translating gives CASRDGTSGRPLLPYEQYF.

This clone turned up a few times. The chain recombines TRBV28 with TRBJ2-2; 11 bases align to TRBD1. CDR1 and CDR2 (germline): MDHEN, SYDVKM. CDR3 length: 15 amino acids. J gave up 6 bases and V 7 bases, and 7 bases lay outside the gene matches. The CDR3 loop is CASKTGTGGSGELFF. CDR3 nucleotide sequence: TGTGCCAGCAAAACCGGGACAGGGGGGTCCGGGGAGCTGTTTTTT.

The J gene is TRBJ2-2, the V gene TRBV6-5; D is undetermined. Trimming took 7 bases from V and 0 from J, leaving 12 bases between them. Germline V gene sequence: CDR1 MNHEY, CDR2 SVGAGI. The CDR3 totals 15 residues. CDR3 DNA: TGTGCCAGCACCAAAGCGAACGCGAACACCGGGGAGCTGTTTTTT. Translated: CASTKANANTGELFF.

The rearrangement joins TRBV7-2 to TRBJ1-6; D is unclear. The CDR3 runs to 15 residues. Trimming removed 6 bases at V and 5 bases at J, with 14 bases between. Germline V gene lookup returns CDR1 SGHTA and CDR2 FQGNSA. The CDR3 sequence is CASSRGRTDNSPLHF. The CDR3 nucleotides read TGTGCCAGCAGTCGTGGCAGGACGGATAATTCACCCCTCCACTTT. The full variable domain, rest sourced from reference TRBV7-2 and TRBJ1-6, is GAGVSQSPSNKVTEKGKDVELRCDPISGHTALYWYRQSLGQGLEFLIYFQGNSAPDKSGLPSDRFSAERTGGSVSTLTIQRTQQEDSAVYLCASSRGRTDNSPLHFGNGTRLTVT.

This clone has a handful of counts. The CDR3 loop is CASSWGNTEAFF. The CDR3 DNA follows: TGTGCCAGCAGCTGGGGGAACACTGAAGCTTTCTTT. The chain combines TRBV7-9 with TRBJ1-1; D is unresolved. The CDR3 extends over 12 amino acids. The ends were cut back, 4 bases at V and 1 base at J, with 4 bases in the middle. Per germline, CDR1 SEHNR and CDR2 FQNEAQ (reference sequence).

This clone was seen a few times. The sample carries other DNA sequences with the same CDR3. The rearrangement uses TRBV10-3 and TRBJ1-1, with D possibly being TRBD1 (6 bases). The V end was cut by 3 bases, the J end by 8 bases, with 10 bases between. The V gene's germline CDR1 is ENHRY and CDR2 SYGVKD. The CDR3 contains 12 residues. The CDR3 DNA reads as TGTGCCATCAGTGAAGGGGGGCGAGAAGCTTTCTTT. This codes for CAISEGGREAFF.

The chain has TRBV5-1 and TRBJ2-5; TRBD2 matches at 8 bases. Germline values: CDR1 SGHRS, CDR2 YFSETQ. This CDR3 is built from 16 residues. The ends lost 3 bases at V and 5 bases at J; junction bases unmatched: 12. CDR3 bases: TGCGCCAGCAGCTCCGAGGGAAGCGGGAGTTGGGAGACCCAGTACTTC. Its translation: CASSSEGSGSWETQYF.

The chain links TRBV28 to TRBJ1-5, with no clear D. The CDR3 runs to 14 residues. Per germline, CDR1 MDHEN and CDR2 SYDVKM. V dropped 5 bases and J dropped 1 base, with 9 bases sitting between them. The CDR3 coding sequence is TGTGCCAGCAGTCCCCAGTTGAGCAATCAGCCCCAGCATTTT. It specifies CASSPQLSNQPQHF.

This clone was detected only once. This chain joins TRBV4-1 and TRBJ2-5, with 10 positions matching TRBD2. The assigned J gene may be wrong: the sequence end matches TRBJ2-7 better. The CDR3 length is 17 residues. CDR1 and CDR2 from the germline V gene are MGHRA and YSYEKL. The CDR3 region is CASSQDGGGLATNEQYF. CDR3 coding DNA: TGCGCCAGCAGCCAAGATGGGGGGGGACTAGCGACCAACGAGCAGTACTTC.

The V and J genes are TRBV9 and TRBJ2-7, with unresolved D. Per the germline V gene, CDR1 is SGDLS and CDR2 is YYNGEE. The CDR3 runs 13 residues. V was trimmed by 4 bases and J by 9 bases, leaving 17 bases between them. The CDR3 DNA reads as TGTGCCAGCAGCCCCCCTTCCGATGGCTTGCAGTACTTC. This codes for CASSPPSDGLQYF.